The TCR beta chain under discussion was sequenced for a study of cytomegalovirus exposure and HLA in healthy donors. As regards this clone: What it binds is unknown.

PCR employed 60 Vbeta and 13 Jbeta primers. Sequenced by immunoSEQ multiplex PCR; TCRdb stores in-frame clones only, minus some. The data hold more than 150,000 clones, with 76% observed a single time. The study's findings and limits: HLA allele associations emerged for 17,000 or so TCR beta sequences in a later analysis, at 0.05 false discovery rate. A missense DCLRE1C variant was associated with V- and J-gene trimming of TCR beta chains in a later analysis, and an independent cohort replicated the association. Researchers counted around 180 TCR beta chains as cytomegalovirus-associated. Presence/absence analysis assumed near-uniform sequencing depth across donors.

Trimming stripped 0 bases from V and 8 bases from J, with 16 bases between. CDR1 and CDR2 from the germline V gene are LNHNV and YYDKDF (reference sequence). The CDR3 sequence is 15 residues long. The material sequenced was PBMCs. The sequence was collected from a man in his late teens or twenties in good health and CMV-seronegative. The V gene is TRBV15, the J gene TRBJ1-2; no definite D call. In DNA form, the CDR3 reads TGTGCCACCAGCAGAGATCTACAGTCAACGGGGGGCTACACCTTC. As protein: CATSRDLQSTGGYTF. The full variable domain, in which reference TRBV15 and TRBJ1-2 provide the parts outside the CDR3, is DAMVIQNPRYQVTQFGKPVTLSCSQTLNHNVMYWYQQKSSQAPKLLFHYYDKDFNNEADTPDNFQSRRPNTSFCFLDIRSPGLGDTAMYLCATSRDLQSTGGYTFGSGTRLTVV.